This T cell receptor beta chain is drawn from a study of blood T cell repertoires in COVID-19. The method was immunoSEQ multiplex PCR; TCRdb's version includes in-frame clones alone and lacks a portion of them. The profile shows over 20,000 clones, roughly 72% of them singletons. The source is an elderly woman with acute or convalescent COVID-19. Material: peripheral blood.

The CDR3 bases are TGTGCCAGCAGCTTGTGGCGGGGGGGCTTGGGCACCGGGGAGCTGTTTTTT. It translates to CASSLWRGGLGTGELFF. V and J are TRBV7-2 and TRBJ2-2; 9 nucleotides agree with TRBD2. The J segment lost 4 bases and the V segment lost 3 bases, leaving 9 bases of the junction unmatched. The CDR3 has 17 amino acids. The germline CDR1 and CDR2 sequences are SGHTA and FQGNSA.